The 21 T cell receptor beta chains below were found in one sample sequenced in a study of control samples from healthy donors and cancer patients. Only in-frame clones appear in the TCRdb table, and some are missing; sequencing was by immunoSEQ multiplex PCR. The sample has 150,000 to 200,000 clones; about 91% are singletons. Sequencing input: blood. Receptor source: a man aged 18 to 29 in good health.

DNA of the CDR3: TGTGCCAGCAGCCACGGAGTAGGATCCTACGAGCAGTACTTC. Amino acids: CASSHGVGSYEQYF. The chain recombines TRBV4-2 with TRBJ2-7; D is uncertain. Germline V gene lookup returns CDR1 LGHNA and CDR2 YNFKEQ. This CDR3 has 14 residues. Trimming cost V 3 bases and J 1 base, with 10 bases left between them.

The chain links TRBV14 to TRBJ1-2; maybe TRBD1 (5 bases). The V and J ends lost 0 bases and 4 bases respectively, with 9 bases between them. There are 14 residues in the CDR3. Germline V gene lookup returns CDR1 SGHDN and CDR2 FVKESK. The CDR3 sequence: CASSQDRQLYGYTF. In nucleotides, the CDR3 is TGTGCCAGCAGCCAAGATCGACAGCTCTATGGCTACACCTTC.

This clone was recorded once. This chain connects TRBV7-2 to TRBJ1-1, with D uncertain. Germline V CDR1 and CDR2: SGHTA, FQGNSA. The CDR3 covers 14 residues. Trimming took off 5 bases at V and 8 bases at J, with 18 bases between the two ends. The CDR3 DNA reads as TGTGCCAGCAGCCTCAGTGGTTTAAGGCCGGAAGCTTTCTTT. Translated: CASSLSGLRPEAFF.

The sample holds a few counts of this clone. The genes are TRBV4-1 and TRBJ1-5, with 7 bases aligning to TRBD1. This CDR3 contains 13 residues. Germline lookup yields CDR1 MGHRA and CDR2 YSYEKL. Unmatched junction bases numbered 5, after V lost 4 bases and J lost 8 bases. The CDR3 loop is CASSPTTGEPQHF. CDR3 bases: TGCGCCAGCAGCCCTACCACAGGGGAGCCCCAGCATTTT.

V gene TRBV30 combines with J gene TRBJ2-5; D not certain. The CDR3 length is 12 residues. V shed 4 bases and J shed 1 base, with 7 bases lying between them. The germline CDR1 and CDR2 sequences are GTSNPN and SVGIG (reference sequence). The CDR3: CAWNHGQETQYF. CDR3 nucleotides: TGTGCCTGGAATCATGGCCAAGAGACCCAGTACTTC.

The chain couples TRBV4-2 to TRBJ2-7; possibly TRBD1 for D (6 bases). Trimming took 3 bases from V and 3 from J, leaving 15 bases between them. The CDR3 is 15 residues long. The germline V gene has CDR1 LGHNA and CDR2 YNFKEQ. CDR3 residues: CASSQLLDSLYEQYF. The CDR3 coding sequence is TGTGCCAGCAGCCAGCTTTTGGACAGTCTCTACGAGCAGTACTTC.

This clone came up once. CDR3 in amino acids: CASSVELAGGRETQYF. For the CDR3, the DNA is TGTGCCAGCAGCGTAGAACTAGCGGGGGGGCGGGAGACCCAGTACTTC. The V call is TRBV9, the J call TRBJ2-5, with 13 nucleotides matching TRBD2. V lost 0 bases, J lost 5 bases, and 4 bases stayed unmatched. This CDR3 is built from 16 residues. In germline, CDR1 is SGDLS, CDR2 YYNGEE. The full variable domain, in which reference TRBV9 and TRBJ2-5 provide the parts outside the CDR3, is DSGVTQTPKHLITATGQRVTLRCSPRSGDLSVYWYQQSLDQGLQFLIQYYNGEERAKGNILERFSAQQFPDLHSELNLSSLELGDSALYFCASSVELAGGRETQYFGPGTRLLVL.

This chain connects TRBV6-2 or TRBV6-3 to TRBJ2-6; D unclear. The CDR3 is made up of 13 amino acids. The V and J ends lost 0 bases and 3 bases respectively, with 0 bases between them. Germline loops: CDR1 MNHEY, CDR2 SVGEGT. Written as DNA, the CDR3 is TGTGCCAGCAGTTACTCTGGGGCCAACGTCCTGACTTTC. Its translation: CASSYSGANVLTF.

V is TRBV14 and J is TRBJ1-1, with D perhaps matching TRBD1 (6 bases). V was pared by 3 bases and J by 1 base, with 12 bases between. The CDR3 runs to 15 residues. The germline CDR1 and CDR2 sequences are SGHDN and FVKESK. The CDR3 sequence: CASSQIQGTNTEAFF. In DNA form, the CDR3 reads TGTGCCAGCAGCCAGATACAGGGAACGAACACTGAAGCTTTCTTT.

This clone showed up just once. The genes are TRBV19 and TRBJ1-6; 10 bases line up with TRBD1. Germline CDR1 is LNHDA and CDR2 is SQIVND (reference sequence). The CDR3 totals 14 residues. After removal of 5 bases from V and 8 bases from J, the junction contained 3 bases not matched to a gene. CDR3 nucleotides: TGTGCCAGTAGTTCGGGACAGGGGTATTCACCCCTCCACTTT. Protein product: CASSSGQGYSPLHF.

The genes are TRBV6-2 or TRBV6-3 and TRBJ2-1; TRBD2 matches 7 bases. The CDR3 spans 14 residues. Germline CDR1 MNHEY, CDR2 SVGEGT. V gave up 2 bases and J gave up 2 bases; unmatched junction bases: 0. The CDR3 region has the DNA TGTGCCAGCAGTTACGGGGGGGCCTACAATGAGCAGTTCTTC. Residues: CASSYGGAYNEQFF.

The gene calls are TRBV30 and TRBJ1-2; D is possibly TRBD1 (5 bases). CDR1 GTSNPN and CDR2 SVGIG come from the germline V gene (reference sequence). Trimming removed 4 bases from V and 4 bases from J, with 19 bases in between. CDR3 length: 15 amino acids. The DNA of the CDR3 is TGTGCCTGGACCACGGGGGGGGGATACGGCTATGGCTACACCTTC. Amino acid sequence: CAWTTGGGYGYGYTF. Full variable domain (missing parts from reference TRBV30 and TRBJ1-2): SQTIHQWPATLVQPVGSPLSLECTVEGTSNPNLYWYRQAAGRGLQLLFYSVGIGQISSEVPQNLSASRPQDRQFILSSKKLLLSDSGFYLCAWTTGGGYGYGYTFGSGTRLTVV.

V usage is TRBV4-1 and J usage is TRBJ2-7; D not certain. CDR3 length: 13 residues. CDR1 MGHRA and CDR2 YSYEKL come from the germline V gene. The ends were cut back, 4 bases at V and 4 bases at J, with 11 bases in the middle. The CDR3 spells CASSPQYGYEQYF. DNA for the CDR3: TGCGCCAGCAGCCCACAATACGGGTACGAGCAGTACTTC.

V and J are TRBV9 and TRBJ2-6, with D unclear. CDR3 size: 14 residues. Germline CDR1 SGDLS, CDR2 YYNGEE. Trimming stripped 2 bases from V and 0 bases from J, with 3 bases between. The CDR3 DNA follows: TGTGCCAGCAGCGTGCACTCTGGGGCCAACGTCCTGACTTTC. It encodes CASSVHSGANVLTF.

The chain is built from TRBV28 and TRBJ1-2; the D gene is possibly TRBD1 (6 bases). Germline V lookup: CDR1 MDHEN, CDR2 SYDVKM. Trimming stripped 6 bases from V and 0 bases from J, with 14 bases between. This CDR3 is 15 amino acids long. CDR3 nucleotides: TGTGCCAGCAGCCCAACAGGGATTTCTAACTATGGCTACACCTTC. Translating gives CASSPTGISNYGYTF.

The genes are TRBV6-6 and TRBJ2-7; D is possibly TRBD2 (6 bases). With 7 bases removed from V and 5 bases from J, the gap between germline ends came to 15 bases. The germline gives CDR1 MNHNY, CDR2 SVGAGI (reference sequence). The CDR3 has 13 residues. DNA for the CDR3: TGTGCCAGCACTGCACGGGACTGGGACGAGCAGTACTTC. Translated, it gives CASTARDWDEQYF.

This chain connects TRBV5-1 to TRBJ1-1, with TRBD1 matching 8 bases. CDR3 length equals 17 residues. Trimming at V came to 4 bases and at J to 3 bases, leaving 14 bases not matched to a gene. CDR1 is SGHRS, CDR2 YFSETQ, per germline. The CDR3 region has the DNA TGCGCCAGCAGCCAACACGGCAGGGGGCTCGTGGACACTGAAGCTTTCTTT. It specifies CASSQHGRGLVDTEAFF.

This clone has a handful of counts. The rearrangement uses TRBV28 and TRBJ1-3; D may be TRBD1 (6 bases). This CDR3 is 14 amino acids long. V shed 3 bases and J shed 0 bases, with 6 bases lying between them. The germline gives CDR1 MDHEN, CDR2 SYDVKM. This CDR3 is CASSFRGSGNTIYF. The CDR3 DNA is TGTGCCAGCAGTTTCAGGGGCTCTGGAAACACCATATATTTT.

The chain employs TRBV4-1 and TRBJ1-6; perhaps TRBD1 as D (5 bases). CDR1 and CDR2 (germline): MGHRA, YSYEKL. Between the trimmed V and J ends, which lost 4 bases and 2 bases, there was a span of 30 bases. The CDR3 consists of 22 residues. The DNA for the CDR3 is TGCGCCAGCAGCCGAGCCACCGAACTAAACAGTCTACCGGGGGCCTATAATTCACCCCTCCACTTT. Its translation: CASSRATELNSLPGAYNSPLHF.

This clone was found a few times. The chain couples TRBV6-2 or TRBV6-3 to TRBJ2-2; D may be TRBD1 or TRBD2 (6 bases each). Germline loops: CDR1 MNHEY, CDR2 SVGEGT. This CDR3 spans 17 amino acids. Between the trimmed V and J ends, which lost 8 bases and 1 base, there was a span of 20 bases. The DNA for the CDR3 is TGTGCCAGCGGTTCCAGCCTGAAGGGGGGGAACACCGGGGAGCTGTTTTTT. As protein: CASGSSLKGGNTGELFF.

CDR3 nucleotide sequence: TGTGCCAGCAGTGAGGTTGGTGTACGGGAGCAGTTCTTC. Its protein is CASSEVGVREQFF. The chain recombines TRBV2 with TRBJ2-1; the D is unclear. This CDR3 contains 13 residues. The germline V and J ends were trimmed by 3 bases and 10 bases, with 13 bases remaining between them. CDR1 and CDR2 from the germline V gene are SNHLY and FYNNEI.